Listed below are T cell receptor beta chains from one sample, sequenced in a study of early T cells in non-severe SARS-CoV-2 infection. Each CDR3 protein gets one entry after TCRdb re-called the 5' RACE reads with MiXCR. The repertoire holds roughly 63,000 distinct CDR3 sequences, with roughly 13% as singletons. Sequenced material: whole blood. All receptors come from an adult who was a healthcare worker with PCR-confirmed SARS-CoV-2 infection or an uninfected control (not recorded which). Both conserved end residues are part of each CDR3. D genes are given only for firm matches. Size is stated for part of the rows, as once, few or many counts, or as a class when the clone is expanded.

length | size | D | J | V | DNA | CDR3
19 | few | TRBD2 | TRBJ2-3 | TRBV12-3/TRBV12-4 | TGTGCCAGCATTGGGGGACTAGCGGGGCCCAAGCAAGGCTCAGATACGCAGTATTTT | CASIGGLAGPKQGSDTQYF
21 | few | - | TRBJ2-1 | TRBV12-2 | TGTGCAAGTCGCTTAGTCCCGGGACAGGGGTCTCTTGGCCGCAGCCACAATGAGCAGTTCTTC | CASRLVPGQGSLGRSHNEQFF
12 | many | - | TRBJ2-5 | TRBV10-3 | TGTGCCATCGCAGGGAACCAAGAGACCCAGTACTTC | CAIAGNQETQYF
15 | - | - | TRBJ2-3 | TRBV9 | TGTGCCAGCAGCGTAGTCGGGGGCCTCACAGATACGCAGTATTTT | CASSVVGGLTDTQYF
16 | - | TRBD1 | TRBJ2-5 | TRBV6-1 | TGTGCCAGCAGTGTCCCCACCGGGACAGGGGGGGAGACCCAGTACTTC | CASSVPTGTGGETQYF
16 | many | TRBD1 | TRBJ1-6 | TRBV6-5 | TGTGCCAGCAGTTACTCATATGGGACAGGCTCTTCACCCCTCCACTTT | CASSYSYGTGSSPLHF
11 | - | - | TRBJ2-5 | TRBV3-1 | TGTGCCAGCAGGCTAGAAGAGACCCAGTACTTC | CASRLEETQYF
16 | few | - | TRBJ1-1 | TRBV21-1 | TGTGCCAGCAGCAACAGGGCAATTAGGAGCTCCACTGAAGCTTTCTTT | CASSNRAIRSSTEAFF
14 | few | - | TRBJ2-7 | TRBV3-1 | TGTGCCAGCAGCCTGATGACAGCAACCTACGAGCAGTACTTC | CASSLMTATYEQYF
14 | many | - | TRBJ2-1 | TRBV6-5 | TGTGCCAGCAGATTACTCCCGGCTAGCAATGAGCAGTTCTTC | CASRLLPASNEQFF
14 | - | TRBD2 | TRBJ2-2 | TRBV7-2 | TGTGCCAGCTCAGGCGGGGGGGCGAACGGCGAGCTGTTTTTT | CASSGGGANGELFF
16 | - | - | TRBJ1-6 | TRBV14 | TGTGCCAGCAGCCAAGATCAGGGAGGAGGTAATTCACCCCTCCACTTT | CASSQDQGGGNSPLHF
15 | few | - | TRBJ1-1 | TRBV12-3/TRBV12-4 | TGTGCCAGCACGACTTCTTTATACCTGAACACTGAAGCTTTCTTT | CASTTSLYLNTEAFF
18 | few | TRBD1 | TRBJ1-1 | TRBV7-9 | TGTGCCAGCCCCCGGGACAGGCCCCCCTTCCCTTTGAACACTGAAGCTTTCTTT | CASPRDRPPFPLNTEAFF
14 | - | - | TRBJ1-4 | TRBV5-1 | TGCGCCAGCAGCCCGATCGCAACTAATGAAAAACTGTTTTTT | CASSPIATNEKLFF
14 | many | - | TRBJ2-3 | TRBV18 | TGTGCCAGCTCACCGACTAGAAGCACAGATACGCAGTATTTT | CASSPTRSTDTQYF
17 | few | TRBD1 | TRBJ1-1 | TRBV4-3 | TGCGCCAGCAGCCAAGACTGGGACAGGGGGGTGAACACTGAAGCTTTCTTT | CASSQDWDRGVNTEAFF
14 | many | - | TRBJ1-1 | TRBV4-2 | TGTGCCAGCAGCCAAGTGCTATTAGACACTGAAGCTTTCTTT | CASSQVLLDTEAFF
16 | few | TRBD1 | TRBJ2-7 | TRBV19 | TGTGCCAGTAGTCCCCAGGGACAGGCCCTCGACTACGAGCAGTACTTC | CASSPQGQALDYEQYF
15 | many | TRBD2 | TRBJ2-7 | TRBV3-1 | TGTGCCAGCAGCCAATACCCGGGAGGGAGCTACGAGCAGTACTTC | CASSQYPGGSYEQYF
15 | many | - | TRBJ2-3 | TRBV27 | TGTGCCAGCAGTTCGAACCTAGGGGGGACAGATACGCAGTATTTT | CASSSNLGGTDTQYF
12 | - | - | TRBJ2-7 | TRBV18 | TGTGCCAGCTCACCATTGGGGTACGAGCAGTACTTC | CASSPLGYEQYF
16 | many | - | TRBJ1-6 | TRBV7-6 | TGTGCCAGCAGCATCACCCTGGGGTCCTATAATTCACCCCTCCACTTT | CASSITLGSYNSPLHF
15 | many | - | TRBJ2-5 | TRBV9 | TGTGCCAGCAGCGGGGGGGAGAGACGCCAAGAGACCCAGTACTTC | CASSGGERRQETQYF
12 | - | TRBD2 | TRBJ2-7 | TRBV2 | TGTGCCAGCAAGGGGACTAGCGGAGAGCAGTACTTC | CASKGTSGEQYF
16 | once | TRBD2 | TRBJ2-3 | TRBV4-3 | TGCGCCAGCAGCCAAGAAACTAGCGGTAGCACAGATACGCAGTATTTT | CASSQETSGSTDTQYF
15 | many | - | TRBJ2-3 | TRBV11-2 | TGTGCCAGCAGCCGTGCGGTGGGCCGCACAGATACGCAGTATTTT | CASSRAVGRTDTQYF
13 | many | - | TRBJ1-5 | TRBV5-1 | TGCGCCAGCAGCTTGATGGGTAATCAGCCCCAGCATTTT | CASSLMGNQPQHF
15 | - | TRBD1 | TRBJ1-4 | TRBV28 | TGTGCCAGCAGTCCCCGGGACAGGGGGCGGGAAAAACTGTTTTTT | CASSPRDRGREKLFF
16 | many | TRBD1 | TRBJ1-6 | TRBV7-8 | TGTGCCAGCAGCTTAGGGACCGGGACAGGAGATTCACCCCTCCACTTT | CASSLGTGTGDSPLHF
14 | many | TRBD1 | TRBJ2-5 | TRBV12-3/TRBV12-4 | TGTGCCAGCAGCCCCGGGGACAGAGAAGAGACCCAGTACTTC | CASSPGDREETQYF
14 | many | - | TRBJ1-1 | TRBV6-1 | TGTGCCAGCAGTGAATGGGACCGAGACACTGAAGCTTTCTTT | CASSEWDRDTEAFF
15 | - | - | TRBJ2-5 | TRBV19 | TGTGCCAGTAGTTTCAGTACCGGACAGCAAGAGACCCAGTACTTC | CASSFSTGQQETQYF
14 | once | - | TRBJ2-7 | TRBV5-1 | TGCGCCAGCAGCTTGGACGGCACAAACTACGAGCAGTACTTC | CASSLDGTNYEQYF
12 | many | - | TRBJ1-4 | TRBV27 | TGTGCCAGCAGCGGGACTAATGAAAAACTGTTTTTT | CASSGTNEKLFF
14 | many | - | TRBJ2-7 | TRBV24-1 | TGTGCCACCAGTGTCTTACAGGCCTACTACGAGCAGTACTTC | CATSVLQAYYEQYF
15 | - | TRBD1 | TRBJ1-3 | TRBV30 | TGTGCCTGGAGTGTACAGGGGGCAGCTGGAAACACCATATATTTT | CAWSVQGAAGNTIYF